The clone carrying this T cell receptor beta chain was seen more than once but under ten times. Its antigen is still unknown. The germline V gene encodes CDR1 SNHLY and CDR2 FYNNEI. The CDR3 is 13 residues long. The junction had 4 bases not matched to a gene; V was cut back by 11 bases and J by 4 bases. The sample is drawn from a study of beta chain features in type 1 diabetes. Study background: Examined across all samples were over 85 million sorted cells. Findings and limits, study-wide: In every one of the four CD4+ subsets, TCRB CDR3s were moderately but significantly shorter in Type 1 diabetes patients.

Sequenced material consisted of expressed TCRB transcripts (all of the isolated RNA was reverse transcribed). Measured with immunoSEQ multiplex PCR; TCRdb has only the in-frame clones, and not every one. The sample shows about 240,000 clones, approximately 14% of them seen only once. Purity exceeding 95% was reached by all sorted populations. This chain joins TRBV2 and TRBJ2-1; TRBD2 matches at 11 bases. Sequenced: naive CD4+ T cells from blood. The clonotype was recovered from a man in his thirties or forties with type 1 diabetes. The CDR3 bases are TGTGCCTTTAGCGGGGGGGAATACAATGAGCAGTTCTTC. Its protein product is CAFSGGEYNEQFF.